The T cell receptor beta chain described here comes from a study of vaccination effects on CD4 cells after COVID-19. Between the trimmed V and J ends, which lost 1 base and 1 base, there was a span of 4 bases. This CDR3 region has 13 residues. Per the germline V gene, CDR1 is LGHDT and CDR2 is YNNKEL (reference sequence). Only in-frame clones appear in the TCRdb table, and some are missing; sequencing was by immunoSEQ multiplex PCR. The table lists approximately 40,000 clones, over 80% of them singletons, with just under 3% in the top ten. Isolating CD4+ T cells followed less than 11 days of culture. Nobody among the vaccine recipients had prior SARS-CoV-2 infection (nucleocapsid antibodies were negative). A word on this clone: No antigen is known for it.

The clonotype comes from a human donor who received a COVID-19 vaccine. Material: CD4+ T cells from PBMCs cultured without peptide, obtained before COVID-19 vaccination. V usage is TRBV3-1 (or the pseudogene TRBV3-2) and J usage is TRBJ1-2; D unclear. The CDR3 spells CASSQGLNYGYTF. The CDR3 DNA sequence: TGTGCCAGCAGCCAAGGTCTTAACTATGGCTACACCTTC.